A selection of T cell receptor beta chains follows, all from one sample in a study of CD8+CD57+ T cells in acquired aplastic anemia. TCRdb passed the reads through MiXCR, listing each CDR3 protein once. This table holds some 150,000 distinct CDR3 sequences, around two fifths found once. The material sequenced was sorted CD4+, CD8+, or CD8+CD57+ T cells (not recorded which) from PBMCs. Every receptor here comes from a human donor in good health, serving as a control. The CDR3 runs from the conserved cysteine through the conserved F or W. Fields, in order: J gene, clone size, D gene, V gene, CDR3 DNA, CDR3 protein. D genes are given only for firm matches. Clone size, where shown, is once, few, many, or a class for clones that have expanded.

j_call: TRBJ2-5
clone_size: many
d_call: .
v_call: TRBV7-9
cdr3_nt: TGTGCCAGCAGGTATCTGACAGGACAAGAGACCCAGTACTTC
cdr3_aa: CASRYLTGQETQYF

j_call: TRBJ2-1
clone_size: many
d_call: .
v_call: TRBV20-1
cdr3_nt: TGCAGTGCCGCGACTCTGGGCTCCTACAATGAGCAGTTCTTC
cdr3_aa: CSAATLGSYNEQFF

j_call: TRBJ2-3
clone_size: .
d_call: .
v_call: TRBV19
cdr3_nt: TGTGCCAGTAGTAGAGAGGACAGCGGGGATTTT
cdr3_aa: CASSREDSGDF

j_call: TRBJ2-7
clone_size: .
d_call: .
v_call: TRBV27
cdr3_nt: TGTGCCAGCAGTTTAGGGGGCGCCTCCCACGAGCAGTACTTC
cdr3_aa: CASSLGGASHEQYF

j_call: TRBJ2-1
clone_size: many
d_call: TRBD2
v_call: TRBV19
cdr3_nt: TGTGCCAATAGAGTACGGGGGAGGGCCAAGGATGAGCAGTTCTTC
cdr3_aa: CANRVRGRAKDEQFF

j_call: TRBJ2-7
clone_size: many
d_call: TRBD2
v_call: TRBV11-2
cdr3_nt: TGTGCCAGCAGCCCCCTCCGCGGGAGCTACGAGCAGTACTTC
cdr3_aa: CASSPLRGSYEQYF

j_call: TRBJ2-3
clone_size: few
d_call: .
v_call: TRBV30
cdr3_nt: TGTGCCTGGAGTGGGTCGGGAGACTCCACAGATACGCAGTATTTT
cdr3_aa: CAWSGSGDSTDTQYF

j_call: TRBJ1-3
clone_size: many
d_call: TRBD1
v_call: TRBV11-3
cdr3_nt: TGTGCCAGCCATCCCGGGACAGTTGGAAACACCATATATTTT
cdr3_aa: CASHPGTVGNTIYF

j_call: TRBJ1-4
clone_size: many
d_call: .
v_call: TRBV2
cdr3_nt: TGTGCCAGCAGTTCAGGTGAAAAACTGTTTTTT
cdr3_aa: CASSSGEKLFF

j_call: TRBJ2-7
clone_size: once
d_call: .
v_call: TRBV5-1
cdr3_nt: TGCGCCAGCAGCTTGGGCAGACCCTACGAGCAGTACTTC
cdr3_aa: CASSLGRPYEQYF

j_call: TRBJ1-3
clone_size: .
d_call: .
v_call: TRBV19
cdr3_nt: TGTGCCAGTAGTCGGGCTATCGACACCATATATTTT
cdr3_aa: CASSRAIDTIYF

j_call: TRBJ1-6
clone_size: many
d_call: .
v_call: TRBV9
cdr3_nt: TGTGCCAGCAGCGTAGAGTCTCAGCCCCAGTATAATTCACCCCTCCACTTT
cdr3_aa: CASSVESQPQYNSPLHF

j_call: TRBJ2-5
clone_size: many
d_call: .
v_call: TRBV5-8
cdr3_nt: TGTGCCAGCAGCTTGAGGCGTCGGGAGACCCAGTACTTC
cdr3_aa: CASSLRRRETQYF

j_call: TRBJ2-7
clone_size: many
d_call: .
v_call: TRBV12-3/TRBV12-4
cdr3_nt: TGTGCCAGCAGGTCCCCGACAGGAACCTACGAGCAGTACTTC
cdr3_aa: CASRSPTGTYEQYF

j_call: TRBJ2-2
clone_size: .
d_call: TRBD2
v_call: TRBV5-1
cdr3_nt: TGCGCCAGCAGCTTAAAACCCGGGACTAGCGGGACGAACACCGGGGAGCTGTTTTTT
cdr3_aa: CASSLKPGTSGTNTGELFF

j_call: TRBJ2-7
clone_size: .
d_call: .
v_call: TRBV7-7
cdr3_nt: TGTGCTAGCAGCACCAATCAAGGGGACGAGCAGTACTTC
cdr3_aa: CASSTNQGDEQYF